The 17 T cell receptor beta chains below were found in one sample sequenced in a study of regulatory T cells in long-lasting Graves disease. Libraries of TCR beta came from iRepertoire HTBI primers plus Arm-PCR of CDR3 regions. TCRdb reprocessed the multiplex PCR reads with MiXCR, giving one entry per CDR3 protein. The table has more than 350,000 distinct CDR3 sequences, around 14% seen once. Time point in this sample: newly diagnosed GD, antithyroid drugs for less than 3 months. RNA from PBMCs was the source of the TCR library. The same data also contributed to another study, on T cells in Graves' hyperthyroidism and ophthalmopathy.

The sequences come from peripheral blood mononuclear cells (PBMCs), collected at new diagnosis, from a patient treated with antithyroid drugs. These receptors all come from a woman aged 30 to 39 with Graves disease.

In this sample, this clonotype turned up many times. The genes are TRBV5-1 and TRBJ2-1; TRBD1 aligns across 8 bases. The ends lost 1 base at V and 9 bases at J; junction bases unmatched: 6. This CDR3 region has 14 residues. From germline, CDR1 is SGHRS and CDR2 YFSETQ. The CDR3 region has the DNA TGCGCCAGCAGCTTGAAGGACAGGGTAGGTGAGCAGTTCTTC. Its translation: CASSLKDRVGEQFF.

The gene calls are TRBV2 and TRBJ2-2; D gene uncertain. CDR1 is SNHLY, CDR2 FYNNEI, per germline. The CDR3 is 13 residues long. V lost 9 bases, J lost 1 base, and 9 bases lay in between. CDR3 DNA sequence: TGTGCCAGTAGGCGCCGGAACACCGGGGAGCTGTTTTTT. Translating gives CASRRRNTGELFF.

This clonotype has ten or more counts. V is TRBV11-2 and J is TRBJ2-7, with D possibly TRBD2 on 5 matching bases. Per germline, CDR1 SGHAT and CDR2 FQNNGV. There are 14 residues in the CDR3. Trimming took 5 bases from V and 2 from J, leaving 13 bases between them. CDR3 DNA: TGTGCCAGCAGCCCAGCGGCAGGAGCCTACGAGCAGTACTTC. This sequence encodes CASSPAAGAYEQYF.

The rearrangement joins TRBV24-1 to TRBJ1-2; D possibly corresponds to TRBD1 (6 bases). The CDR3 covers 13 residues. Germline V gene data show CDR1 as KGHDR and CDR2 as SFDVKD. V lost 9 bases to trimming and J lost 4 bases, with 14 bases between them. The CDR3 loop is CATSSGGTYGYTF. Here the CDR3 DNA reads TGTGCCACCTCAAGTGGGGGCACCTATGGCTACACCTTC.

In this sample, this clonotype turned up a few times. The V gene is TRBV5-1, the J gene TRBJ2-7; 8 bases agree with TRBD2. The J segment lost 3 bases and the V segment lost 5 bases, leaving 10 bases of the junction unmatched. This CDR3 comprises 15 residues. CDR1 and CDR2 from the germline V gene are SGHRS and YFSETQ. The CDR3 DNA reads TGCGCCAGCAGGAGGGCGGGAGGACCCAGCTACGAGCAGTACTTC. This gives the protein CASRRAGGPSYEQYF.

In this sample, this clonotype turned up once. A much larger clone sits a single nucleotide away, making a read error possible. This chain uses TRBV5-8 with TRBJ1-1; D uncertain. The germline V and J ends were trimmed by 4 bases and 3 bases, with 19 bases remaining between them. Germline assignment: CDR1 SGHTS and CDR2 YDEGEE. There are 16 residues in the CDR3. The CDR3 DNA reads TGTGCCAGCAGCCGCCGCCTGGATTTGTCTCACACTGAAGCTTTCTTT. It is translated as CASSRRLDLSHTEAFF. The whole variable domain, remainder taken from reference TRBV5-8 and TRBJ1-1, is EAGVTQSPTHLIKTRGQQATLRCSPISGHTSVYWYQQALGLGLQFLLWYDEGEERNRGNFPPRFSGRQFPNYSSELNVNALELEDSALYLCASSRRLDLSHTEAFFGQGTRLTVV.

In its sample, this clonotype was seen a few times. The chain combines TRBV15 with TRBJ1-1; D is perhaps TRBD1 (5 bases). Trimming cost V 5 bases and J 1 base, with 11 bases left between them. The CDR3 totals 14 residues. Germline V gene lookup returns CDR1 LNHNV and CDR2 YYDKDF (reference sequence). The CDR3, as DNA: TGTGCCACCAGCGGCAGTACAGGGAACACTGAAGCTTTCTTT. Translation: CATSGSTGNTEAFF.

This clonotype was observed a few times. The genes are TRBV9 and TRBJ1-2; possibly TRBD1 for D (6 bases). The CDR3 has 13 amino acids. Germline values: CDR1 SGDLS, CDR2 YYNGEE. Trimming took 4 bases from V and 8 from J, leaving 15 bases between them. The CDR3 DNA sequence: TGTGCCAGCAGCCCGGGGGGCCATAGGGGCTACACCTTC. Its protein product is CASSPGGHRGYTF.

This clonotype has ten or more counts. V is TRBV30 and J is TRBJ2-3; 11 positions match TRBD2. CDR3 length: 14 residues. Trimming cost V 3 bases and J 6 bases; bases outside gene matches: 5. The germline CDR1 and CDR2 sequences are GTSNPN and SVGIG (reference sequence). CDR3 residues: CAWRLAGAGDTQYF. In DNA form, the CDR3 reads TGTGCCTGGAGACTAGCGGGAGCAGGTGATACGCAGTATTTT.

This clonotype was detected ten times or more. CDR3 coding DNA: TGTGCCAGCAGCTTGTCCGGGACGCAGGGCACTGAAGCTTTCTTT. Its protein is CASSLSGTQGTEAFF. This chain links TRBV13 with TRBJ1-1; D possibly corresponds to TRBD1 (5 bases). Looked up from germline, CDR1 is PRHDT and CDR2 is FYEKMQ (reference sequence). V was shortened by 3 bases and J by 4 bases, with 15 bases between the two germline ends. This CDR3 has 15 residues.

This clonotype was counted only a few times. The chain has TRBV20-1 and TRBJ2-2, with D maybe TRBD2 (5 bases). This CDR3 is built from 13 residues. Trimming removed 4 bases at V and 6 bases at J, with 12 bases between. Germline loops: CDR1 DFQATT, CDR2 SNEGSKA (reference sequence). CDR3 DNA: TGCAGTGCTAACCGGGAAAGGGCCGGGGAGCTGTTTTTT. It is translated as CSANRERAGELFF.

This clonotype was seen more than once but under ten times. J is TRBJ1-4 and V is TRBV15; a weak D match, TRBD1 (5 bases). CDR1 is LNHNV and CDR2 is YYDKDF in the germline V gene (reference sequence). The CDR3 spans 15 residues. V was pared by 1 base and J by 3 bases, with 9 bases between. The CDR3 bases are TGTGCCACCAGCAGAGTTGGGGGACCTAATGAAAAACTGTTTTTT. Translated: CATSRVGGPNEKLFF.

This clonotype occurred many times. The CDR3 coding sequence is TGCGCCAGCCTTCGGGGAGGGACCGACAATGAGCAGTTCTTC. Its protein product is CASLRGGTDNEQFF. V is TRBV5-1 and J is TRBJ2-1; 7 bases line up with TRBD2. Per the germline V gene, CDR1 is SGHRS and CDR2 is YFSETQ. The CDR3 covers 14 residues. The trim removed 7 bases at V and 5 bases at J, leaving 9 bases unmatched.

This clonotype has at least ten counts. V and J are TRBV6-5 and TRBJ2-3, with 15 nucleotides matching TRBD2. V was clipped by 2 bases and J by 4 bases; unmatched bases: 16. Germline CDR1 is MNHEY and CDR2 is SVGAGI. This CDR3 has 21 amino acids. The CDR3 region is CASSYVPWTSGRAGRADTQYF. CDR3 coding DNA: TGTGCCAGCAGTTACGTACCCTGGACTAGCGGGAGGGCCGGTCGTGCAGATACGCAGTATTTT.

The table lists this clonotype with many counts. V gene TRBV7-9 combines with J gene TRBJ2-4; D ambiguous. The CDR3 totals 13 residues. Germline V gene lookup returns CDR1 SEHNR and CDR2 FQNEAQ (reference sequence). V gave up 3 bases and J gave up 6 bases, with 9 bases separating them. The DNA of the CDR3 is TGTGCCAGCAGCTTCGATGGGTCAAACATTCAGTACTTC. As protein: CASSFDGSNIQYF.

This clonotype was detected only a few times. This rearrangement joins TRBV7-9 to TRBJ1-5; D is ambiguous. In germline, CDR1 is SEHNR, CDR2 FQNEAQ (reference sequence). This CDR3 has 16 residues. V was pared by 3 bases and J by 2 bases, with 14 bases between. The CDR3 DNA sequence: TGTGCCAGCAGCTTGTGGTTAGGGCCCCGCAATCAGCCCCAGCATTTT. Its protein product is CASSLWLGPRNQPQHF.

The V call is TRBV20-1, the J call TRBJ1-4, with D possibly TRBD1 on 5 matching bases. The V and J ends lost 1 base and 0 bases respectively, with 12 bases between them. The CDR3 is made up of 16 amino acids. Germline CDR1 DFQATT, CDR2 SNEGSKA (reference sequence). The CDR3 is CSARGGGGPTNEKLFF. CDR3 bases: TGCAGTGCTAGAGGGGGGGGGGGACCAACTAATGAAAAACTGTTTTTT.